This T cell receptor beta chain was identified during a study of T cells in Graves' hyperthyroidism and ophthalmopathy (dated by TCRdb to the late 2010s). Background on the whole study: Peripheral blood was collected at initial diagnosis, before any treatment. TCR V-J signatures able to tell the groups apart were searched for in a discovery cohort of 100 patients, of whom 43 had Graves' ophthalmopathy and 55 to 60 had stable Graves' hyperthyroidism. Prospective prediction of ophthalmopathy was tested in an independent validation cohort consisting of 18 to 20 hyperthyroidism patients and about 17 patients who later progressed to ophthalmopathy. The 95 to 100 discovery patients were randomly divided into training and test sets at a 7:3 ratio. In six Graves' hyperthyroidism patients, the study also compared T-cell repertoires from thyroid tissue with T-cell repertoires from blood. After blood sampling, hyperthyroidism patients were treated with methimazole at a starting dose of 30 mg daily, and ophthalmopathy patients were treated with high-dose intravenous methylprednisolone. The paper reports TCR Vbeta CDR3 sequencing of about 140 peripheral blood samples: approximately 43 ophthalmopathy, approximately 74 hyperthyroidism and around 17 progressor patients.

Broader findings and caveats from the paper: In validation, the model predicted progression to ophthalmopathy with around 71% sensitivity and around 72% specificity, a median of approximately 6.7 months before onset. A model built on a 13 V-J signature distinguished ophthalmopathy from stable hyperthyroidism, reaching roughly 88% sensitivity and 81.08% specificity in cross-validation and 80%/75% in testing. Sample size was not statistically predetermined, and investigators were not blinded to group allocation. Blood samples also contained most of the expanded thyroid clonotypes (frequency above 0.001), which suggests that blood repertoires may reflect thyroid immune responses.

The germline V gene (reference sequence) yields LGHDT for CDR1 and YNNKEL for CDR2. From the cysteine through the phenylalanine, the CDR3 covers 16 amino acids. The retained sequence is limited to the CDR3, 48 bases, with the frame set at the first base. After removal of 2 bases from V and 6 bases from J, the junction retains 11 bases not matched to a gene. The TCR beta CDR3 regions were amplified from RNA transcripts. The first round of RT-PCR for the TCR CDR3 was performed with the HTBI primer set and the Qiagen OneStep RT-PCR kit. Libraries were constructed in a second round of multiplex PCR, after which size selection and purification were performed. Libraries were sequenced paired-end with 100 bp reads on an Illumina HiSeq2000. The original methods were these. SOAPnuke was used to process the raw data, removing reads that contained adapters or uncalled bases, had a mean Phred below 15, or lacked an exact match to the constant primer or identifier. COPE v1.2.5 was used to merge high-quality paired reads, and clonotypes were defined as unique nucleotide sequences. MiTCR v1.1 was used to align clonotypes to the IMGT TRBV, TRBD and TRBJ reference segments. Only V-J combinations with frequency above 0.0001, covering 99% to 99.2% of repertoires, were analysed. A TCS score was defined as the ratio between F50 (clonal expansion) and ExV (chaos), using BLOSUM62-based TCRdist between CDR3 peptides within each V-J. Welch's t-statistics and random forest reduced 500 to 550 V-J features to 13, which were used in a naive Bayes classifier (R e1071). TCRdb reprocessing: public reads trimmed at Q25 with fastp, clones called with MiXCR, in-frame beta chains kept. Rows with one shared CDR3 protein collapse into an entry with the most common genes and DNA. The V and J calls, along with clone size, are taken from TCRdb and not from the paper's own processing. The sample profile shows a few hundred thousand distinct CDR3 sequences; more than 15% of them were found once. The top ten clonotypes cover about 7% of the sample.

Stable Graves' hyperthyroidism was defined as the absence of progression to ophthalmopathy over 18 months of follow-up. Hyperthyroidism patients were newly diagnosed, with disease duration under 2 months, and aged 18 to 65 years. The study excluded patients with uncontrolled infections, other autoimmune diseases, pregnancy or lactation. Clinical symptoms, serum thyroxine and TRAb, thyroid ultrasound, and orbital computed tomography formed the basis for the diagnoses. PBMCs were isolated from 10 ml of fresh peripheral blood by Ficoll-Paque density gradient centrifugation. Total RNA was extracted with Trizol reagent, and quality was checked on an Agilent 2100 Bioanalyzer. In its sample, this clonotype was seen a few times. Its antigen is still unknown. Base qualities are not at hand, and no much larger clone is one base apart.

In this chain, TRBV3-1 is recombined with TRBJ1-2; the junction holds 8 bases that match TRBD1. Sequenced input: blood. This TCR was sampled from a woman aged 30 to 39 with Graves' hyperthyroidism. The CDR3 region: CASSQTGTGLLDGYTF. The nucleotide sequence is given as TGTGCCAGCAGCCAAACCGGGACAGGATTATTGGATGGCTACACCTTC.